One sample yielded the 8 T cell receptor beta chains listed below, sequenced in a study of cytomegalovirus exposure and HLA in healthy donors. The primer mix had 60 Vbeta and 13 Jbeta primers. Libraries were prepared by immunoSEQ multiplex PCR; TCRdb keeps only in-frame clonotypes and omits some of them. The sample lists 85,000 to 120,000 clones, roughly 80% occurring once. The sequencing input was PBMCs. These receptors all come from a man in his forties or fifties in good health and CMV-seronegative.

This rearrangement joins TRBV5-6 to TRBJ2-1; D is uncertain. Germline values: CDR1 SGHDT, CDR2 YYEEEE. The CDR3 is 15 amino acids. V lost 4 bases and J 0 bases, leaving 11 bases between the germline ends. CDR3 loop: CASSLSVSSYNEQFF. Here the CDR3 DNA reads TGTGCCAGCAGCCTATCTGTGAGCTCCTACAATGAGCAGTTCTTC.

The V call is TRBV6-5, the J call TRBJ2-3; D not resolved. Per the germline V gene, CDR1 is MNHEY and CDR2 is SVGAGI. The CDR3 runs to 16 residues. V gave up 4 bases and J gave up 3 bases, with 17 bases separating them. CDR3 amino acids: CASSSYSPPFTDTQYF. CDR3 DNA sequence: TGTGCCAGCAGTTCTTACTCCCCTCCATTTACAGATACGCAGTATTTT.

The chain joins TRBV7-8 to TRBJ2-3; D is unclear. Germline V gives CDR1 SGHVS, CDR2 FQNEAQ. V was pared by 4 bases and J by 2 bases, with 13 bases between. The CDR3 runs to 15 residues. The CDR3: CASSSSGAYTDTQYF. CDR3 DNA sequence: TGTGCCAGCAGCTCATCGGGTGCATACACAGATACGCAGTATTTT.

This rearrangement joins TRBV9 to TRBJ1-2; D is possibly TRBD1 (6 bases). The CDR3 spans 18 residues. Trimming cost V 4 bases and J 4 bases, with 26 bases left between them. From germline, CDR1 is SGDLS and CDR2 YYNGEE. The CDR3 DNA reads TGTGCCAGCAGCCCCGAGAGGGGGGGGCGCCTCCCCTCCTATGGCTACACCTTC. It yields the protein CASSPERGGRLPSYGYTF.

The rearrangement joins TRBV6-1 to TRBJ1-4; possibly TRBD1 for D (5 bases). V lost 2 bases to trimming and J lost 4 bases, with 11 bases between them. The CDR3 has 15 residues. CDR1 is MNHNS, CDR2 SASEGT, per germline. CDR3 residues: CASSEYQGGNEKLFF. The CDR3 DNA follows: TGTGCCAGCAGTGAATACCAGGGAGGTAATGAAAAACTGTTTTTT.

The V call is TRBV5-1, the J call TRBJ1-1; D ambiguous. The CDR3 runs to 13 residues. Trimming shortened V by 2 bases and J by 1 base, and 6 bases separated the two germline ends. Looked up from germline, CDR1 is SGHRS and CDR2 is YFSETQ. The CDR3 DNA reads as TGCGCCAGCAGCTTAGAGGGGAACACTGAAGCTTTCTTT. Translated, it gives CASSLEGNTEAFF.

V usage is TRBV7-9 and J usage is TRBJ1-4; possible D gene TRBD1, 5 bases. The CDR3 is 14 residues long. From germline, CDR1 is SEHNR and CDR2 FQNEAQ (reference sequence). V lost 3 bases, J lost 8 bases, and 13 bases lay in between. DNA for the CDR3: TGTGCCAGCAGCTTTACAGGTGAAGGCGAAAAACTGTTTTTT. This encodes CASSFTGEGEKLFF.

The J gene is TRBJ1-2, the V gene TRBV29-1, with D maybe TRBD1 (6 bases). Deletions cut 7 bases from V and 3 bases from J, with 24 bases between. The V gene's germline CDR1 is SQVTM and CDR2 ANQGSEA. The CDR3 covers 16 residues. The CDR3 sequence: CSAVTYGTTRHYGYTF. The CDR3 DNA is TGCAGCGCGGTTACTTACGGGACAACGAGGCACTATGGCTACACCTTC.